Listed below are T cell receptor beta chains from one sample, sequenced in a study of T cells in Graves' hyperthyroidism and ophthalmopathy. TCRdb passed the multiplex PCR reads through MiXCR, listing each CDR3 protein once. The sample holds approximately 530,000 distinct CDR3 sequences, just under 20% seen once. Sequencing was performed on blood. The source of these receptors is a man aged 40-50 years with Graves' ophthalmopathy. Each CDR3 is given with its conserved first and last residue. D genes are given only for firm matches. Rows give clone size only sometimes, using once, few, many, or a class for an expanded clone.

TGTGCCAGCAGAGAAACAGGGCCTGAAGCTTTCTTT	CASRETGPEAFF	NA	TRBV6-1	TRBJ1-1	NA
TGTGCCAGCAGCTGGGGGGCTGAAGAGACCCAGTACTTC	CASSWGAEETQYF	NA	TRBV11-3	TRBJ2-5	NA
TGCGCCAGCCGGGGCGGGACTAGTAGCTCCTACGAGCAGTACTTC	CASRGGTSSSYEQYF	few	TRBV5-1	TRBJ2-7	TRBD2
TGTGCCAGCAGCTTGGGACTAGCGGGAGGGATCGAGCAGTTCTTC	CASSLGLAGGIEQFF	few	TRBV7-3	TRBJ2-1	TRBD2
TGCAGTGCTTACGGGACTAGCGGGGGGCTTAGCTCCTACGAGCAGTACTTC	CSAYGTSGGLSSYEQYF	many	TRBV20-1	TRBJ2-7	TRBD2
TGTGCCGTAAGGACTAGCGGGAACACCGGGGAGCTGCTTTTT	CAVRTSGNTGELLF	NA	TRBV6-1	TRBJ2-2	TRBD2
TGTGCCAGCAGCTTGGGGGCGAGGCGGGTGGATGAGCAGTTCTTC	CASSLGARRVDEQFF	once	TRBV7-6	TRBJ2-1	NA
TGTGCCAGCAGTCAGACTAGCGGGAGGATAGGGACAGATACGCAGTATTTT	CASSQTSGRIGTDTQYF	many	TRBV28	TRBJ2-3	TRBD2
TGCAGTGCTCCCACTAGCGGGATTGGGTATTTT	CSAPTSGIGYF	NA	TRBV20-1	TRBJ2-3	TRBD2
TGTGCCACCAGCGCGCGCCACACAGATACGCAGTATTTT	CATSARHTDTQYF	NA	TRBV15	TRBJ2-3	NA
TGCAGTGCTGGGTCTAGCCCAGCGGGGCGCGAGCAGTACTTC	CSAGSSPAGREQYF	few	TRBV20-1	TRBJ2-7	TRBD2
TGTGCCAGCAGCCAAGATCTATCTGGTGCTAGCCGACGCAATGAGCAGTTCTTC	CASSQDLSGASRRNEQFF	NA	TRBV11-2	TRBJ2-1	NA
TGTGCCAGCAGCTTATTTGGCGGGAGGAGAAATGAGCAGTTCTTC	CASSLFGGRRNEQFF	few	TRBV7-8	TRBJ2-1	TRBD2
TGCAGTGCAAATACTCTACAGGGGTATCGGAATGAGCAGTTCTTC	CSANTLQGYRNEQFF	NA	TRBV20-1	TRBJ2-1	TRBD1
TGCAGTGCTAGAGATCCCGGACAGTCCTACGAGCAGTACTTC	CSARDPGQSYEQYF	NA	TRBV20-1	TRBJ2-7	NA
TGTGCCAGCAGCCCGGACAGGTCAACAGGAAACACCATATATTTT	CASSPDRSTGNTIYF	once	TRBV7-6	TRBJ1-3	TRBD1
TGTGCCAGCAGCCTCGGGACTCCGGTGGGGGCCCAGTACTTC	CASSLGTPVGAQYF	many	TRBV7-2	TRBJ2-5	NA
TGTGCCAGCAGCTACGCTTTGAACACTGAAGCTTTCTTT	CASSYALNTEAFF	many	TRBV7-8	TRBJ1-1	NA
TGTGCCAGCAGTGAAGAAGGCGGAGCAACCTACGAGCAGTACTTC	CASSEEGGATYEQYF	many	TRBV6-1	TRBJ2-7	NA
TGTGCCAGCAGCTTGGATTCGCTAGCGGGACACAATGAGCAGTTCTTC	CASSLDSLAGHNEQFF	many	TRBV5-6	TRBJ2-1	TRBD2
TGTGCCAGCAGTTCACCTGGGACAGGGGACATTCAGTACTTC	CASSSPGTGDIQYF	few	TRBV28	TRBJ2-4	TRBD1
TGTGCCAGCAACCGGTACAATGAGCAGTTCTTC	CASNRYNEQFF	NA	TRBV6-2/TRBV6-3	TRBJ2-1	NA
TGTGCCAGCAGCCACCTAGCGGCAAACAATGAGCAGTTCTTC	CASSHLAANNEQFF	NA	TRBV3-1	TRBJ2-1	TRBD2
TGTGCCAGCAGCGTGACAGGCAATAATGAAAAACTGTTTTTT	CASSVTGNNEKLFF	NA	TRBV7-9	TRBJ1-4	NA
TGTGCCATCAGTGAAGGGGGCGCGGGGCAGCCCCAGCATTTT	CAISEGGAGQPQHF	few	TRBV10-3	TRBJ1-5	TRBD1
TGCAGTGCTAGAGATCTGGGACTAGCGGGTAATGAGCAGTTCTTC	CSARDLGLAGNEQFF	NA	TRBV20-1	TRBJ2-1	TRBD2
TGTGCCAGCAGTTTCACAGATTCACCCCTCCACTTT	CASSFTDSPLHF	NA	TRBV27	TRBJ1-6	NA
TGTGCCAGCAGCTCCCCCGGGACAGTGGACCAAGAGACCCAGTACTTC	CASSSPGTVDQETQYF	NA	TRBV5-6	TRBJ2-5	TRBD1
TGTGCCAGCAGCCAAGGGGTAGGGAGGGAGCAGTACTTC	CASSQGVGREQYF	many	TRBV3-1	TRBJ2-7	NA
TGTGCCAGCAGTGGAACAGTTAACTATGGCTACACCTTC	CASSGTVNYGYTF	NA	TRBV6-1	TRBJ1-2	NA
TGTGCCAGCACTGAGGACTACACCGGGACTGATACGCAGTATTTT	CASTEDYTGTDTQYF	many	TRBV6-1	TRBJ2-3	NA
TGCGCCAGCAGCCAGATGGGGACTCTCAGGGAAGGGCAGTTCTTC	CASSQMGTLREGQFF	NA	TRBV4-3	TRBJ2-1	NA
TGTGCCAGCAGTTTTAGCCGCGGGAGCCTCGAGCAGTACTTC	CASSFSRGSLEQYF	many	TRBV27	TRBJ2-7	TRBD2
TGTGCCAGCAGCCGGGACGCCCGCACCGGGGAGCTGTTTTTT	CASSRDARTGELFF	NA	TRBV3-1	TRBJ2-2	NA
TGTGCCAGCGGTCCGACCCGAATAGATACGCAGTATTTT	CASGPTRIDTQYF	few	TRBV2	TRBJ2-3	NA
TGTGCCAGCAGCCAAGTGACACCATTGTACTTC	CASSQVTPLYF	many	TRBV7-8	TRBJ2-5	NA
TGTGCCATCAGTCCCCAGACAGGGGAAGAGACCCAGTACTTC	CAISPQTGEETQYF	many	TRBV10-3	TRBJ2-5	TRBD1
TGTGCTAGCAGCTTGGGGCAGGGGAATATAGGTGAGCAGTTCTTC	CASSLGQGNIGEQFF	few	TRBV7-7	TRBJ2-1	NA
TGTGCCAGCAGATCCGGGACTAGCGGGAGTTGGGATACGCAGTATTTT	CASRSGTSGSWDTQYF	NA	TRBV7-9	TRBJ2-3	TRBD2
TGCGCCAGCAGCTTCAACCCGGGTTCCGAGACCCAGTACTTC	CASSFNPGSETQYF	NA	TRBV5-1	TRBJ2-5	NA
TGTGCCAGCAGCCAAGATTTCTACAATGAGCAGTTCTTC	CASSQDFYNEQFF	NA	TRBV14	TRBJ2-1	NA
TGTGCCAGCAGCCAAGAATACATGTTAGAGGGACTACAAGAGACCCAGTACTTC	CASSQEYMLEGLQETQYF	NA	TRBV4-2	TRBJ2-5	TRBD2
TGTGCCAGCAGCCCCGATAATGAACATACTGAAGCTTTCTTT	CASSPDNEHTEAFF	NA	TRBV6-2/TRBV6-3	TRBJ1-1	NA
TGTGCCAGCAGTCATCGGTTGATAGCAATGAACACTGAAGCTTTCTTT	CASSHRLIAMNTEAFF	NA	TRBV6-1	TRBJ1-1	NA
TGCGCCAGCAGCTCGGCGGAGGAGCAGTACTTC	CASSSAEEQYF	many	TRBV5-1	TRBJ2-7	NA
TGTGCCAGCAGATTAACGGGACTCTACTACAATGAGCAGTTCTTC	CASRLTGLYYNEQFF	NA	TRBV6-1	TRBJ2-1	NA
TGTGCCAGCAGTTTATCTGGAAATTCACCCCTCCACTTT	CASSLSGNSPLHF	NA	TRBV27	TRBJ1-6	NA
TGTGCCTGGAGTGTAGGGAGCAGGGGGAATCAGCCCCAGCATTTT	CAWSVGSRGNQPQHF	few	TRBV30	TRBJ1-5	TRBD1
TGTGCCAGCAGGGATCCCGGGACTAGAGGCGGCAATGAGCAGTTCTTC	CASRDPGTRGGNEQFF	many	TRBV2	TRBJ2-1	TRBD2
TGTGCCAGCAGTGAAGAATGGGGGGATGGCTACACCTTC	CASSEEWGDGYTF	NA	TRBV2	TRBJ1-2	NA
TGTGCCAGCACCCTTGGTGTGGGCGAGCAGTACTTC	CASTLGVGEQYF	NA	TRBV5-5	TRBJ2-7	NA
TGTGCCAGCTCACCAGGACAGGGTTCTAGCAATGAGCAGTTCTTC	CASSPGQGSSNEQFF	many	TRBV18	TRBJ2-1	TRBD1
TGCAGCGTTGTACTTCTAGCGGGGAACACAGATACGCAGTATTTT	CSVVLLAGNTDTQYF	NA	TRBV29-1	TRBJ2-3	TRBD2
TGCGCCAGCAGCCCAGGTGGAGGAAATACGCAGTATTTT	CASSPGGGNTQYF	NA	TRBV4-1	TRBJ2-3	NA